This TCR beta chain was identified in a study of tumor-infiltrating lymphocytes in primary liver carcinoma. Study-level background: Men as well as women, aged 30 to 69 years, made up the patients. Notes on the study in general: Tumors and blood were compared for top-250-clone fraction, and tumors had the significantly higher value (p = 0.039). Unsorted bulk sampling ruled out any CD4+ versus CD8+ repertoire comparison.

RNA isolated from unsorted whole blood supplied the blood RNA, with germline DNA also extracted. The collection of about 4 milliliters of peripheral blood preceded surgery. Concerning this clonotype: Antigen unknown.

The trim removed 4 bases at V and 13 bases at J, leaving 7 bases unmatched. The CDR3 is made up of 14 amino acids. Germline V gene sequence: CDR1 SGHKS, CDR2 YYEKEE (reference sequence). TCR beta cDNA was reverse-transcribed from about 500 ng of total RNA. The reaction used a constant-region primer and ProtoScript II reverse transcriptase. Three rounds of nested multiplex PCR with slightly modified ARM-PCR produced TCR beta libraries. Running 9 to 11 cycles apiece, the first two PCR rounds relied on TRBV1-TRBV30 forward primers together with a C-beta reverse primer. TCRdb re-derived calls from the multiplex PCR reads in MiXCR, one entry per CDR3 protein. The sample yields 250,000 to 400,000 distinct CDR3 sequences, 55% to 65% seen once.

The specimen sequenced was peripheral blood. This clonotype was obtained from a man aged 35 to 55 with primary liver carcinoma and hepatitis B virus infection. V is TRBV5-5 and J is TRBJ2-1; TRBD2 matches at 14 bases. CDR3 nucleotide sequence: TGTGCCAGCAGCATGGGGACTAGCGGGGGTGAACAGTTCTTC. As protein: CASSMGTSGGEQFF.